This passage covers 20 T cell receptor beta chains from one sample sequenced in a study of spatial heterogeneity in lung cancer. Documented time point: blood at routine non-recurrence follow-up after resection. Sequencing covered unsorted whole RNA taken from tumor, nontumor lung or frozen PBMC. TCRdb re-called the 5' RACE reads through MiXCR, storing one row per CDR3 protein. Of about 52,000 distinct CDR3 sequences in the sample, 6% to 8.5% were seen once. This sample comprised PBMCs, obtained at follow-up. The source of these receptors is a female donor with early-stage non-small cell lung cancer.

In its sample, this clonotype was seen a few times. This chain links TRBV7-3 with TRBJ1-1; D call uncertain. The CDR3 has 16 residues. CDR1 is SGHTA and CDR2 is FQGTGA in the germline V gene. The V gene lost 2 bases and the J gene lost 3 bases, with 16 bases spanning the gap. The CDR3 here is CASSLGSRSLHTEAFF. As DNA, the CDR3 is TGTGCCAGCAGCTTAGGTTCTCGCAGCCTGCACACTGAAGCTTTCTTT.

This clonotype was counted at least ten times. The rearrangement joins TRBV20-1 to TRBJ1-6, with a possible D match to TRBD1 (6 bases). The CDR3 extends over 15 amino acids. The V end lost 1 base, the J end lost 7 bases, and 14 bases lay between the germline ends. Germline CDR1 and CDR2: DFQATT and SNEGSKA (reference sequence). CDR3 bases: TGCAGTGCTAGAGGGTTAAGACAGGCGAATTCACCCCTCCACTTT. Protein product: CSARGLRQANSPLHF.

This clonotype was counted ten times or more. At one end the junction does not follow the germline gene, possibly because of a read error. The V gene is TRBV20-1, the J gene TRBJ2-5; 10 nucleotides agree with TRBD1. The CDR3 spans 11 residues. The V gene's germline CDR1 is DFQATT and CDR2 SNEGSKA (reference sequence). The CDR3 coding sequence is TGCAGTGCAGCCGGGACAGGGGCGAGTAACTTC. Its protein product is CSAAGTGASNF.

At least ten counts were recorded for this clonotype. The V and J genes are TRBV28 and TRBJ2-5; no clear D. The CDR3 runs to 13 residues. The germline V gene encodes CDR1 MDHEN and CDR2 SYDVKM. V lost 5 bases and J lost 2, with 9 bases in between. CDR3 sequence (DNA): TGTGCCAGCAGTACCGCACATCAAGAGACCCAGTACTTC. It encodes CASSTAHQETQYF.

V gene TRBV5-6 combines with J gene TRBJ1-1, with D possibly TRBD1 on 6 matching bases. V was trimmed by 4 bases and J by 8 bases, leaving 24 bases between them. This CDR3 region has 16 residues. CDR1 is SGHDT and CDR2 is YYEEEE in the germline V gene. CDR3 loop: CASSPYSINREGEAFF. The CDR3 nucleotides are TGTGCCAGCAGCCCCTACTCAATAAACAGGGAGGGAGAAGCTTTCTTT.

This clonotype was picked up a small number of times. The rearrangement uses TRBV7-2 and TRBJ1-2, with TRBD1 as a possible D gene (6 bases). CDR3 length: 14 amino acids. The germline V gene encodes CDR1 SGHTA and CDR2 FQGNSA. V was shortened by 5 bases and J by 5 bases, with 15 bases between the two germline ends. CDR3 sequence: CASSRSTGGYGYTF. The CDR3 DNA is TGTGCCAGCAGCCGATCGACAGGCGGTTATGGCTACACCTTC.

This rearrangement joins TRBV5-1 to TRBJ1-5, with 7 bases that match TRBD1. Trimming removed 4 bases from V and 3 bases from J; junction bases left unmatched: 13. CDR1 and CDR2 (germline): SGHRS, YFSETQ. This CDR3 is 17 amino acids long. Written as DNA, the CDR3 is TGCGCCAGCAGCCCCGGGACAGATCGGGCTCACAATCAGCCCCAGCATTTT. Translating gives CASSPGTDRAHNQPQHF.

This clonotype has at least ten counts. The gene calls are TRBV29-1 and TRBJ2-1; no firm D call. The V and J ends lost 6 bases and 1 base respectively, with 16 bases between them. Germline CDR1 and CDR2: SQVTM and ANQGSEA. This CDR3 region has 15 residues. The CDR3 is CSVDTPRGSYNEQFF. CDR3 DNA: TGCAGCGTCGATACGCCGCGCGGTTCCTACAATGAGCAGTTCTTC.

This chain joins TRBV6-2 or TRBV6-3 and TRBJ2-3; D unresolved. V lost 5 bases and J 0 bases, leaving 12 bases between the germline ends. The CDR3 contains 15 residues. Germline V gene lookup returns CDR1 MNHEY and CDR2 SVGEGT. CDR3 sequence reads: CASSPRPSSTDTQYF. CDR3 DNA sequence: TGTGCCAGCAGTCCCAGGCCATCTAGCACAGATACGCAGTATTTT.

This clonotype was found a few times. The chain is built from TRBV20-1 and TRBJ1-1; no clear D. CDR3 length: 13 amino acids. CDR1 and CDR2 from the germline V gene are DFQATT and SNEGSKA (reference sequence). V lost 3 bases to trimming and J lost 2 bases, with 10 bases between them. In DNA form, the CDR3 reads TGCAGTGCTAGGGTCGATCGAAACACTGAAGCTTTCTTT. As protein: CSARVDRNTEAFF.

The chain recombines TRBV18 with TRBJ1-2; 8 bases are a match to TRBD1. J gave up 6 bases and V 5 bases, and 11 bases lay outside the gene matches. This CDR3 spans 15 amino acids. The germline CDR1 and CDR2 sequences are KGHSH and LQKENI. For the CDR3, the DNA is TGTGCCAGCTCATTCGCGTACCAGGGGGCGGATGGCTACACCTTC. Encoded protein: CASSFAYQGADGYTF.

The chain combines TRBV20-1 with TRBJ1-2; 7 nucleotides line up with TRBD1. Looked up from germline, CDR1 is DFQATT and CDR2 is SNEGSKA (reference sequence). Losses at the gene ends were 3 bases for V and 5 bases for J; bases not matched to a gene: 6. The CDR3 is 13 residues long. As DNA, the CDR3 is TGCAGTGCTAGGCCAACAGGGGAGTATGGCTACACCTTC. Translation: CSARPTGEYGYTF.

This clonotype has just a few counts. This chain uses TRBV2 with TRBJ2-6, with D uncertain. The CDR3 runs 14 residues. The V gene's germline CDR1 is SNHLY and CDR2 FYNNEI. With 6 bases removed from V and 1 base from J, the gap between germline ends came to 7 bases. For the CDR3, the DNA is TGTGCCAGCAGGTTTGCATCTGGGGCCAACGTCCTGACTTTC. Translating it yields CASRFASGANVLTF.

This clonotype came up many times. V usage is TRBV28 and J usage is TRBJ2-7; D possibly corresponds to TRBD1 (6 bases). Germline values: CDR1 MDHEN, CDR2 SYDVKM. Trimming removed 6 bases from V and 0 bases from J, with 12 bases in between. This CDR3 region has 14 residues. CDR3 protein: CASSLGQLSYEQYF. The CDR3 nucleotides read TGTGCCAGCAGCCTCGGACAGCTCTCCTACGAGCAGTACTTC.

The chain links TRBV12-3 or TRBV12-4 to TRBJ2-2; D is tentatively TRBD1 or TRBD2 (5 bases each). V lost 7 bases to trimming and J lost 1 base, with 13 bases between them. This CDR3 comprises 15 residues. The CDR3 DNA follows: TGTGCCAGCACCACTAGGCAGGGGAACACCGGGGAGCTGTTTTTT. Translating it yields CASTTRQGNTGELFF.

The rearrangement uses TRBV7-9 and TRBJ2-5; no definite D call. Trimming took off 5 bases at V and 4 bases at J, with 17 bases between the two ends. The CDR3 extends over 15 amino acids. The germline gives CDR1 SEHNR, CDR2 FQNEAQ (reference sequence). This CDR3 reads CASSPPLPSGETQYF. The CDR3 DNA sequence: TGTGCCAGCAGCCCCCCTTTGCCATCGGGAGAGACCCAGTACTTC.

The CDR3 protein is CASSLVPGYNEQFF. CDR3 DNA sequence: TGTGCCAGCAGCTTAGTACCGGGTTACAATGAGCAGTTCTTC. J is TRBJ2-1 and V is TRBV7-2; no definite D call. Per germline, CDR1 SGHTA and CDR2 FQGNSA. The CDR3 has 14 amino acids. V shed 1 base and J shed 4 bases, with 8 bases lying between them.

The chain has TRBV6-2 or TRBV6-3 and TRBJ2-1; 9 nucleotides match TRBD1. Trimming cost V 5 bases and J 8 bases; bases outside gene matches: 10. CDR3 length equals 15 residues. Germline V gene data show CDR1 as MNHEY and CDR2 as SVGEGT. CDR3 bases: TGTGCCAGCAGTCAAACCGGGACAGGGTCCTATGAGCAGTTCTTC. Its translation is CASSQTGTGSYEQFF.

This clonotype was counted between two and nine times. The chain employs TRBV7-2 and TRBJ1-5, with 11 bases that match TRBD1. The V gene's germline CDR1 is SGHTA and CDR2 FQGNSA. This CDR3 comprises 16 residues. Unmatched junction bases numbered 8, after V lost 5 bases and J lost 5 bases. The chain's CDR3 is CASSQPGQGGYQPQHF. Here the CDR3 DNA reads TGTGCCAGCAGCCAGCCGGGACAGGGGGGCTATCAGCCCCAGCATTTT.

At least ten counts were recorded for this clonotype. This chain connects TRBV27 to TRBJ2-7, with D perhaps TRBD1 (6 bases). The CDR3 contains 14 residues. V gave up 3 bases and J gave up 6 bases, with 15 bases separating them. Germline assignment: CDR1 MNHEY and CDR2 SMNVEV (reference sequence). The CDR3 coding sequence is TGTGCCAGCAGTTTTCAGGGGCCCCGGGGCGAGCAGTACTTC. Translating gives CASSFQGPRGEQYF.